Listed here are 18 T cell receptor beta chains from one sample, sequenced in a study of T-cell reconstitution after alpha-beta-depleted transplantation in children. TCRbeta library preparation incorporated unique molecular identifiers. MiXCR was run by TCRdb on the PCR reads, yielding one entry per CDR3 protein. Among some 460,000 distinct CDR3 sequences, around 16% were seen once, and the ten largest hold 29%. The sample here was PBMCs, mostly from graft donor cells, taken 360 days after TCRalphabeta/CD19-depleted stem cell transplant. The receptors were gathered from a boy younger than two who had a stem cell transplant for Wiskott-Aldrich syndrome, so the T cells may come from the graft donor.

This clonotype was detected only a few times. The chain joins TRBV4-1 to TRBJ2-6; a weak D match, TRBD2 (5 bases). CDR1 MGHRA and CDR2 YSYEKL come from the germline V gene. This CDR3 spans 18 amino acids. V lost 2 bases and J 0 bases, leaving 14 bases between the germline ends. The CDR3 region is CASSQLLGKGSGANVLTF. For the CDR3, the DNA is TGCGCCAGCAGCCAACTACTAGGCAAGGGCTCTGGGGCCAACGTCCTGACTTTC.

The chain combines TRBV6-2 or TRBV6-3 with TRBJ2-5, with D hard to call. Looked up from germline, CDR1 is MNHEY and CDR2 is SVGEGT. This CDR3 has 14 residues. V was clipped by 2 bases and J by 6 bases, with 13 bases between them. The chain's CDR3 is CASSYASLRQTQYF. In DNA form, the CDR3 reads TGTGCCAGCAGTTACGCTTCCCTCAGGCAGACCCAGTACTTC.

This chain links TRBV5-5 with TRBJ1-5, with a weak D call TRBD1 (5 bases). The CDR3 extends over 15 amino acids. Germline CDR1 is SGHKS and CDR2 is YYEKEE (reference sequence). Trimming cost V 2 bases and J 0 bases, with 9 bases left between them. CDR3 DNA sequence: TGTGCCAGCAGCTTTTCGACAGCTAGCAATCAGCCCCAGCATTTT. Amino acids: CASSFSTASNQPQHF.

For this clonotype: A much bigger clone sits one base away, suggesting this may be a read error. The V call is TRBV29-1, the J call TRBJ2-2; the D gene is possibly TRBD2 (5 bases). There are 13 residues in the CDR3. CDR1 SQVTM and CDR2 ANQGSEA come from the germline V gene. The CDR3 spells CSVGAANTGEPFF. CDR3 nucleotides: TGCAGCGTTGGCGCCGCGAACACCGGGGAGCCGTTTTTT.

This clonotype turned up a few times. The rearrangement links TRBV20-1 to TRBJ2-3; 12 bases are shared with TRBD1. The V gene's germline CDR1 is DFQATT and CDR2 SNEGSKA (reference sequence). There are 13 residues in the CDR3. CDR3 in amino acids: CVQGQGAQDTQYF. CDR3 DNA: TGCGTCCAGGGACAGGGGGCCCAAGATACGCAGTATTTT.

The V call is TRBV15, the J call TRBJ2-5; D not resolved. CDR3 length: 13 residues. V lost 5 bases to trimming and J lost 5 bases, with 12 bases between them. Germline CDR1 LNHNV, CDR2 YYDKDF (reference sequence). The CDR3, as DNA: TGTGCCACCAGCTTCCGACTGGGGGAGACCCAGTACTTC. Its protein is CATSFRLGETQYF.

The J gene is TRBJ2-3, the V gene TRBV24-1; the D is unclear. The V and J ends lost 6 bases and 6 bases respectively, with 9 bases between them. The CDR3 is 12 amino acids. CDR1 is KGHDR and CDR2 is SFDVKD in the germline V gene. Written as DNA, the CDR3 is TGTGCCACCAGTTCCACGTTTGATACGCAGTATTTT. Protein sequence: CATSSTFDTQYF.

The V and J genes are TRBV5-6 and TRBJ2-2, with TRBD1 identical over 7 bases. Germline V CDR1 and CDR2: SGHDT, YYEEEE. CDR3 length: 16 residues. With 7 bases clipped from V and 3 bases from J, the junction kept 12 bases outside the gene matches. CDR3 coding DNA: TGTGCCAGCGGCGTGCCGGGACAGATGGACACCGGGGAGCTGTTTTTT. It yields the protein CASGVPGQMDTGELFF.

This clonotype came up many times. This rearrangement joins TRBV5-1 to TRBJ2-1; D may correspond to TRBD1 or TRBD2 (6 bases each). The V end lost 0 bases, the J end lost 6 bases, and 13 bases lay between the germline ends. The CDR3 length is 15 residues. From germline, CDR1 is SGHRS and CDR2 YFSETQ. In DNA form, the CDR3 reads TGCGCCAGCAGCTTGGTGACGGGGGCCCTCAATGAGCAGTTCTTC. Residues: CASSLVTGALNEQFF. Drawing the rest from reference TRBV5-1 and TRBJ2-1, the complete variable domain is KAGVTQTPRYLIKTRGQQVTLSCSPISGHRSVSWYQQTPGQGLQFLFEYFSETQRNKGNFPGRFSGRQFSNSRSEMNVSTLELGDSALYLCASSLVTGALNEQFFGPGTRLTVL.

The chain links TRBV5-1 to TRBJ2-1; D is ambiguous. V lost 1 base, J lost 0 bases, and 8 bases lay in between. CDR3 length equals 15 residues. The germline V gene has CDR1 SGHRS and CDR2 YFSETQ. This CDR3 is CASSLIQVSYNEQFF. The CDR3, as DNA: TGCGCCAGCAGCTTGATCCAGGTCTCCTACAATGAGCAGTTCTTC.

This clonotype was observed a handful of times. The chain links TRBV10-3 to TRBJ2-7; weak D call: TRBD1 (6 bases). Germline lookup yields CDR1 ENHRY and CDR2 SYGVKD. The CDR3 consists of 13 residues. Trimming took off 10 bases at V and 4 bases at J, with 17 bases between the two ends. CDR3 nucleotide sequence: TGTGCCACGACAGGATACGTTGCATACGAGCAGTACTTC. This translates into CATTGYVAYEQYF.

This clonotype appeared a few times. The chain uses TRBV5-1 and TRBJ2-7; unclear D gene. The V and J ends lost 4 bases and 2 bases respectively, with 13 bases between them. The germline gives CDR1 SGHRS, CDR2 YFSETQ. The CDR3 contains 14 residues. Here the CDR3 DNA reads TGCGCCAGCAGCCCAGGACGGAATCCCTACGAGCAGTACTTC. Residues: CASSPGRNPYEQYF.

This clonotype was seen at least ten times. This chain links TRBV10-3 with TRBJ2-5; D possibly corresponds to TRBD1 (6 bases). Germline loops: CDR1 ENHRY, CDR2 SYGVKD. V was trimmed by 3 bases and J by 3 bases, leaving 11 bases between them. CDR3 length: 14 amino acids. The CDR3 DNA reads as TGTGCCATCAGTGAACAGGGAACGGAAGAGACCCAGTACTTC. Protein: CAISEQGTEETQYF.

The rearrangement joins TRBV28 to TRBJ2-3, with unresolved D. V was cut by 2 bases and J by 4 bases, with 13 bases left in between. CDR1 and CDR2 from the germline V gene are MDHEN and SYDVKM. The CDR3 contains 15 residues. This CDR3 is CASSLVSLRADTQYF. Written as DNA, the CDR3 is TGTGCCAGCAGTTTAGTGAGTTTACGGGCAGATACGCAGTATTTT.

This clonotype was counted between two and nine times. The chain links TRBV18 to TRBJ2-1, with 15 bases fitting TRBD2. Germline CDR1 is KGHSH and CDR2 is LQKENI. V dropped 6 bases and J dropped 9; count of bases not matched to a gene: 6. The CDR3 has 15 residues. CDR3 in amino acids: CASSPGTSGRFEQFF. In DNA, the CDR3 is TGTGCCAGCTCGCCCGGGACTAGCGGGAGGTTTGAGCAGTTCTTC.

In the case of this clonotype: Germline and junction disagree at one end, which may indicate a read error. CDR3 sequence reads: CGSTPGGASYEQYF. CDR3 in DNA: TGTGGCAGCACTCCCGGGGGGGCAAGCTACGAGCAGTACTTC. This chain uses TRBV12-3 or TRBV12-4 with TRBJ2-7; 8 bases line up with TRBD2. This CDR3 region has 14 residues.

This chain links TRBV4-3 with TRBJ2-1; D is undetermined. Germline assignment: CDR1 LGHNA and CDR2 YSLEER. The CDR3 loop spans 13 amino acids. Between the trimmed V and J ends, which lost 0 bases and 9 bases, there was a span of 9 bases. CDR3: CASSQDRWFEQFF. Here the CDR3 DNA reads TGCGCCAGCAGCCAAGATAGGTGGTTTGAGCAGTTCTTC.

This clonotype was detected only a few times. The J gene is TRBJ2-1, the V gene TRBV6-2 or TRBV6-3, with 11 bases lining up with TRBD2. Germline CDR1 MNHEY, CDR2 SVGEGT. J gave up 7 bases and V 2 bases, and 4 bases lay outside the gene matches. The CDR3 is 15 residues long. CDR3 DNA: TGTGCCAGCAGTTACGTGGGACTAGCGGCTAATGAGCAGTTCTTC. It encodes CASSYVGLAANEQFF.